This TCR beta chain was retrieved from a study of blood T cell repertoires in COVID-19. In the study overall: COVID-19 samples collected from the United States, Italy and Spain covered acute and convalescent phases.

Method: immunoSEQ multiplex PCR; TCRdb's copy keeps in-frame clones and lacks some. The data contain hundreds of thousands of clones, about 90% of them singletons. The CDR3 loop spans 16 amino acids. Germline lookup yields CDR1 KGHSH and CDR2 LQKENI. V gave up 3 bases and J gave up 0 bases, with 14 bases separating them. Sequenced input: peripheral blood. The sequence derives from a man aged 18 to 29 with COVID-19, enrolled during active disease. The chain employs TRBV18 and TRBJ1-1; D call uncertain. The CDR3, as DNA: TGTGCCAGCTCACCGCCAGTCGGAGCGGTGAACACTGAAGCTTTCTTT. Encoded protein: CASSPPVGAVNTEAFF.